This entry lists 18 T cell receptor beta chains sequenced from one sample in a study of T cells in localized non-small cell lung cancer. Clones were read by immunoSEQ multiplex PCR, and TCRdb kept only the in-frame ones, dropping some. Found here are about 36,000 clones, 87% of them singletons; the top ten hold roughly 6.5%. The material sequenced was peripheral blood, taken before any cancer treatment. Receptors were obtained from a woman aged 35 to 70 with stage I lung adenocarcinoma.

The chain uses TRBV5-1 and TRBJ2-6; possibly TRBD1 for D (6 bases). Trimming took off 0 bases at V and 2 bases at J, with 9 bases between the two ends. The CDR3 is 16 residues long. CDR1 SGHRS and CDR2 YFSETQ come from the germline V gene. The CDR3: CASSLGSGAGANVLTF. CDR3 nucleotides: TGCGCCAGCAGCTTGGGATCAGGGGCTGGGGCCAACGTCCTGACTTTC.

This chain connects TRBV6-1 to TRBJ1-2, with 7 bases fitting TRBD1. Germline CDR1 reads MNHNS; CDR2 reads SASEGT. The CDR3 contains 14 residues. V shed 5 bases, J shed 6 bases, and the junction held 9 bases outside the gene matches. CDR3 DNA sequence: TGTGCCAGCAGTTTAGGGGGCGCGATTCATGGCTACACCTTC. This encodes CASSLGGAIHGYTF.

The genes are TRBV4-3 and TRBJ2-5; maybe TRBD1 (6 bases). Germline V gene lookup returns CDR1 LGHNA and CDR2 YSLEER. Trimming cost V 0 bases and J 12 bases, with 14 bases left between them. The CDR3 is 13 amino acids. The chain's CDR3 is CASSQDRGTAKYF. The CDR3 region has the DNA TGCGCCAGCAGCCAAGATAGGGGGACCGCTAAGTACTTC.

The J gene is TRBJ1-3, the V gene TRBV23-1; D gene ambiguous. TRBV23-1 is given ORF status, its function remaining uncertain. CDR3 length: 16 amino acids. The V end was cut by 0 bases, the J end by 0 bases, with 9 bases between. CDR3 loop: CASSQSYGYSGNTIYF. DNA for the CDR3: TGCGCCAGCAGTCAATCTTACGGTTACTCTGGAAACACCATATATTTT.

The DNA of the CDR3 is TGCGCCAGCAGCCAAGTGGGGCACGGAGATACGCAGTATTTT. It codes for CASSQVGHGDTQYF. The V gene is TRBV4-1, the J gene TRBJ2-3; D may be TRBD1 (5 bases). The CDR3 has 14 residues. The V gene's germline CDR1 is MGHRA and CDR2 YSYEKL. Trimming pared 1 base from V and 5 bases from J, leaving 10 bases between.

V and J are TRBV19 and TRBJ2-5, with D unclear. The CDR3 is made up of 14 amino acids. CDR1 is LNHDA and CDR2 is SQIVND in the germline V gene (reference sequence). Trimming shortened V by 4 bases and J by 3 bases, and 12 bases separated the two germline ends. The CDR3 loop is CASSSSLAEETQYF. CDR3 DNA: TGTGCCAGTAGTAGCTCCCTTGCCGAAGAGACCCAGTACTTC.

The rearrangement uses TRBV25-1 and TRBJ2-1; D not resolved. V was clipped by 2 bases and J by 0 bases, with 11 bases between them. The germline gives CDR1 MGHDK, CDR2 SYGVNS. The CDR3 is made up of 16 amino acids. The CDR3 protein is CASSEIEASSYNEQFF. The CDR3 nucleotides read TGTGCCAGCAGTGAAATAGAGGCCAGCTCCTACAATGAGCAGTTCTTC.

V is TRBV7-3 and J is TRBJ2-1; 7 nucleotides align to TRBD1. The germline V gene encodes CDR1 SGHTA and CDR2 FQGTGA. J was trimmed by 3 bases and V by 5 bases; bases with no gene match: 4. The CDR3 totals 14 residues. CDR3 nucleotides: TGTGCCAGCAGCCCGGGACAGCGCTACAATGAGCAGTTCTTC. It codes for CASSPGQRYNEQFF.

This chain links TRBV5-1 with TRBJ1-1; D is undetermined. Trimming removed 5 bases from V and 1 base from J, with 9 bases in between. CDR3 length: 13 residues. Germline V gives CDR1 SGHRS, CDR2 YFSETQ. Written as DNA, the CDR3 is TGCGCCAGCAGTTTCGGAGGGAACACTGAAGCTTTCTTT. It translates to CASSFGGNTEAFF. The full variable domain, its missing parts supplied by reference TRBV5-1 and TRBJ1-1, is KAGVTQTPRYLIKTRGQQVTLSCSPISGHRSVSWYQQTPGQGLQFLFEYFSETQRNKGNFPGRFSGRQFSNSRSEMNVSTLELGDSALYLCASSFGGNTEAFFGQGTRLTVV.

This chain connects TRBV18 to TRBJ1-5; TRBD1 aligns across 10 bases. The CDR3 has 16 amino acids. Germline V gene data show CDR1 as KGHSH and CDR2 as LQKENI. J was trimmed by 6 bases and V by 1 base; bases with no gene match: 6. In DNA, the CDR3 is TGTGCCAGCTCACCACGCCGGGACAGGGGTGGTCAGCCCCAGCATTTT. Encoded protein: CASSPRRDRGGQPQHF.

The chain joins TRBV6-1 to TRBJ2-5; D not certain. V was cut by 2 bases and J by 5 bases, with 15 bases left in between. The V gene's germline CDR1 is MNHNS and CDR2 SASEGT. The CDR3 has 15 residues. The CDR3 nucleotides read TGTGCCAGCAGTGAAAGAAGGCTAGTCGGGGAGACCCAGTACTTC. Amino acids: CASSERRLVGETQYF.

The chain joins TRBV30 to TRBJ1-4; tentatively, D is TRBD1 (5 bases). Trimming cost V 5 bases and J 7 bases, with 17 bases left between them. This CDR3 spans 14 amino acids. Germline CDR1 reads GTSNPN; CDR2 reads SVGIG (reference sequence). CDR3 protein: CAWGANGGAEKLFF. CDR3 DNA sequence: TGTGCCTGGGGGGCGAACGGAGGGGCTGAAAAACTGTTTTTT.

V usage is TRBV9 and J usage is TRBJ2-5; D uncertain. V was clipped by 3 bases and J by 2 bases, with 17 bases between them. There are 16 residues in the CDR3. The germline V gene encodes CDR1 SGDLS and CDR2 YYNGEE. The CDR3 sequence is CASSAQISQPQETQYF. Here the CDR3 DNA reads TGTGCCAGCAGCGCCCAGATCTCACAGCCGCAAGAGACCCAGTACTTC.

V and J are TRBV5-1 and TRBJ2-5; 8 bases match TRBD2. V lost 1 base to trimming and J lost 3 bases; unmatched junction nucleotides: 2. The CDR3 has 14 residues. CDR1 is SGHRS, CDR2 YFSETQ, per germline. The CDR3 protein is CASSLTSGEETQYF. Written as DNA, the CDR3 is TGCGCCAGCAGCTTGACTAGCGGAGAAGAGACCCAGTACTTC.

This chain connects TRBV28 to TRBJ2-7, with D perhaps being TRBD1 or TRBD2 (7 bases each). From germline, CDR1 is MDHEN and CDR2 SYDVKM. This CDR3 spans 15 amino acids. V was trimmed by 2 bases and J by 6 bases, leaving 17 bases between them. CDR3 sequence reads: CASSLPTGRAVEQYF. The CDR3 DNA sequence: TGTGCCAGCAGTTTACCGACAGGGAGGGCCGTCGAGCAGTACTTC.

The chain couples TRBV2 to TRBJ1-1; D gene uncertain. Per the germline V gene, CDR1 is SNHLY and CDR2 is FYNNEI. The CDR3 is 11 residues long. V was pared by 8 bases and J by 3 bases, with 7 bases between. CDR3 nucleotide sequence: TGTGCCAGCGGGTTGGACACTGAAGCTTTCTTT. This sequence encodes CASGLDTEAFF. Complete variable domain (other parts from reference TRBV2 and TRBJ1-1): EPEVTQTPSHQVTQMGQEVILRCVPISNHLYFYWYRQILGQKVEFLVSFYNNEISEKSEIFDDQFSVERPDGSNFTLKIRSTKLEDSAMYFCASGLDTEAFFGQGTRLTVV.

The chain has TRBV7-3 and TRBJ2-2, with a possible D match to TRBD2 (6 bases). The germline gives CDR1 SGHTA, CDR2 FQGTGA. V dropped 2 bases and J dropped 6 bases, with 19 bases sitting between them. The CDR3 is 17 residues long. The CDR3: CASSLVAGSGSAGELFF. The CDR3 DNA reads TGTGCCAGCAGCTTAGTTGCGGGGTCGGGTTCTGCCGGGGAGCTGTTTTTT.

CDR3 residues: CASSFGAGYNSPLHF. In DNA, the CDR3 is TGTGCCAGCAGCTTTGGGGCGGGCTATAATTCACCCCTCCACTTT. The rearrangement uses TRBV11-2 and TRBJ1-6, with D tentatively TRBD1 (5 bases). The CDR3 spans 15 residues. The V end was cut by 3 bases, the J end by 3 bases, with 9 bases between. The germline V gene has CDR1 SGHAT and CDR2 FQNNGV.